This TCR beta chain was obtained from a study of CD8 T cells in ankylosing spondylitis. Study-wide findings and caveats: With a CD8+ phenotype, disease-linked clones were relatively rare in peripheral blood. Characteristic, it appeared, of ankylosing spondylitis blood was a TCR beta motif of eight highly homologous variants. Researchers reportedly found disease-linked clones significantly enriched in matched ankylosing spondylitis synovial fluid.

Molecular-barcoded quantitative 5'-RACE produced these TCR beta libraries. TCRdb re-derived calls from the 5' RACE reads in MiXCR, one entry per CDR3 protein. The data show fewer than 180,000 distinct CDR3 sequences, with around two fifths seen just once and roughly 15% held by the top ten. About this clonotype: Antigen: not known.

Source material: synovial fluid, either unsorted or a sorted T cell fraction (not recorded which). This receptor was identified in a male donor with ankylosing spondylitis.

Written as DNA, the CDR3 is TGTGCCATCAGTGAGTGGCGGTACTATGGCTACACCTTC. Its protein is CAISEWRYYGYTF. The rearrangement uses TRBV10-3 and TRBJ1-2; D is ambiguous. The CDR3 contains 13 residues. The ends were cut back, 1 base at V and 3 bases at J, with 6 bases in the middle. Germline lookup yields CDR1 ENHRY and CDR2 SYGVKD.